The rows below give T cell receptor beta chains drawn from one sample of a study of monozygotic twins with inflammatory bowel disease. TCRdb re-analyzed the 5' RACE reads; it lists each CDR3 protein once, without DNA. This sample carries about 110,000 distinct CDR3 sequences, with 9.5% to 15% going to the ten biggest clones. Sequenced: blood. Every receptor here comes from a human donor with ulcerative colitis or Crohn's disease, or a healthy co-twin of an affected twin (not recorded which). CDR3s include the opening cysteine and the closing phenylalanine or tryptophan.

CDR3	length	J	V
CASSFTNYEQYF	12	TRBJ2-7	TRBV12-3/TRBV12-4
CASTQGGQRTDTQYF	15	TRBJ2-3	TRBV27
CASSMGPDTQYF	12	TRBJ2-3	TRBV9
CASSLGGAGEQYF	13	TRBJ2-7	TRBV28
CASSLGALFETQYF	14	TRBJ2-5	TRBV5-1
CASSIAITSGDNEQFF	16	TRBJ2-1	TRBV9
CASSFTESNQPQHF	14	TRBJ1-5	TRBV12-3/TRBV12-4
CASSNGVQNMQYF	13	TRBJ2-4	TRBV7-2
CSAIRSSYNEQFF	13	TRBJ2-1	TRBV20-1
CASSLPVGTQYF	12	TRBJ2-5	TRBV7-2
CATSVPRDREETQYF	15	TRBJ2-5	TRBV15
CASSALSGGYNEQFF	15	TRBJ2-1	TRBV5-1
CASTPGQANTGELFF	15	TRBJ2-2	TRBV19
CSARARFYNEQFF	13	TRBJ2-1	TRBV20-1
CASSVTGGNEQYF	13	TRBJ2-7	TRBV25-1
CSVALVMTGDTGELFF	16	TRBJ2-2	TRBV29-1
CSVEGQQDTQYF	12	TRBJ2-3	TRBV29-1
CASSLDSGSETQYF	14	TRBJ2-5	TRBV6-5
CASSPDRRDIQYF	13	TRBJ2-4	TRBV23-1
CASSSWTSGNGELLF	15	TRBJ2-2	TRBV7-3
CASSETSGSFADTQYF	16	TRBJ2-3	TRBV7-3
CASSSGGRSNTEAFF	15	TRBJ1-1	TRBV28